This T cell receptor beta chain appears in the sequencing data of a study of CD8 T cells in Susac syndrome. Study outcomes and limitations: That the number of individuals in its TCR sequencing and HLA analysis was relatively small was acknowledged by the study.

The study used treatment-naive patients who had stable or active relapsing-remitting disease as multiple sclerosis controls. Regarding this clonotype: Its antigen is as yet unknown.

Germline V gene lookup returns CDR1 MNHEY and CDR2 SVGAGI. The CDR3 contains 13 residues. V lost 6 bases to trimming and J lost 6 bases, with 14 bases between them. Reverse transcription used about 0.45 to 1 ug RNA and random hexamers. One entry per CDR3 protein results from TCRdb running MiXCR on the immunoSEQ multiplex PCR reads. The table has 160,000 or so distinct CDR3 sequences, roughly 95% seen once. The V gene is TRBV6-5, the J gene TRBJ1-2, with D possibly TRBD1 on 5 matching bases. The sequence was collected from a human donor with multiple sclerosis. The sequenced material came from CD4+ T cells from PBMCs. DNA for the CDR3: TGTGCCAGCAGATCGGGACTCCTGAATGGCTACACCTTC. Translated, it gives CASRSGLLNGYTF.